These T cell receptor beta chains were read from a single sample in a study of blood T cell repertoires in COVID-19. Measured with immunoSEQ multiplex PCR; TCRdb has only the in-frame clones, and not every one. This sample has fewer than 350,000 clones, with about nine tenths found just once. Material for sequencing was PBMCs or T cells enriched from blood (not recorded which). The origin of the receptors is a woman in her forties with acute COVID-19. The CDR3 runs from the conserved cysteine through the conserved F or W. Each record gives: V gene, D gene, J gene, clone size, CDR3 protein, CDR3 DNA. A D gene is named only where the DNA matches it firmly. Size tells how often a clone was seen (once, few, many) or the class of an expanded clone, and some rows leave it out.

>TRBV11-2|-|TRBJ1-4|-
CASSLGPGFGDEKLFF
TGTGCCAGCAGCTTAGGACCGGGGTTCGGTGATGAAAAACTGTTTTTT
>TRBV29-1|TRBD1|TRBJ1-2|-
CSVEKDRGYGYTF
TGCAGCGTTGAGAAGGACAGGGGTTATGGCTACACCTTC
>TRBV6-1|-|TRBJ2-7|-
CASSDTGRSNSYEQYF
TGTGCCAGCAGTGACACCGGAAGGAGCAATTCCTACGAGCAGTACTTC
>TRBV7-9|-|TRBJ1-5|-
CASGLGATQPQHF
TGTGCCAGCGGCTTGGGGGCAACTCAGCCCCAGCATTTT
>TRBV7-6|-|TRBJ2-5|once
CASSLGLEETQYF
TGTGCCAGCAGCCTCGGTCTGGAAGAGACCCAGTACTTC
>TRBV19|TRBD2|TRBJ2-7|once
CASSIRGAGGYEQYF
TGTGCCAGTAGTATCCGAGGAGCGGGAGGTTACGAGCAGTACTTC
>TRBV30|-|TRBJ1-5|-
CAWSSGASNQPQHF
TGTGCCTGGAGCTCAGGGGCTAGCAATCAGCCCCAGCATTTT
>TRBV28|-|TRBJ1-1|-
CASSSRIRNSEAFF
TGTGCCAGCAGTTCCAGGATTAGAAACTCTGAAGCTTTCTTT
>TRBV2|TRBD1|TRBJ2-1|-
CASSPGGPYNEQFF
TGTGCCAGCAGTCCAGGGGGCCCTTACAATGAGCAGTTCTTC
>TRBV27|TRBD1|TRBJ1-6|-
CASSLGQAHNSPLHF
TGTGCCAGCAGTTTAGGACAGGCCCATAATTCACCCCTCCACTTT
>TRBV18|-|TRBJ2-2|-
CASSPGQYTGELFF
TGTGCCAGCTCACCCGGACAGTACACCGGGGAGCTGTTTTTT
>TRBV18|-|TRBJ1-6|few
CASSSGGGGPYSPLHF
TGTGCCAGCTCATCGGGGGGCGGCGGGCCCTATTCACCCCTCCACTTT
>TRBV4-1|-|TRBJ1-1|-
CASSQRSIRMNTEAFF
TGCGCCAGCAGCCAGAGGTCAATACGGATGAACACTGAAGCTTTCTTT
>TRBV24-1|TRBD1|TRBJ2-2|-
CATSDFWERGGSGELFF
TGTGCCACCAGTGATTTTTGGGAGCGAGGGGGCTCCGGGGAGCTGTTTTTT
>TRBV13|TRBD2|TRBJ2-1|-
CASSFCKTSGYCYNEQFF
TGTGCCAGCAGCTTCTGTAAGACTAGCGGGTACTGCTACAATGAGCAGTTCTTC
>TRBV2|-|TRBJ1-1|-
CANTYSAGDTEAFF
TGTGCCAACACCTATTCCGCCGGGGACACTGAAGCTTTCTTT
>TRBV7-6|TRBD2|TRBJ2-1|-
CASSLPGTSGRDYNEQFF
TGTGCCAGCAGCTTACCCGGGACTAGCGGGAGGGACTACAATGAGCAGTTCTTC
>TRBV5-1|TRBD1|TRBJ1-2|-
CASSLVGQGYGYTF
TGCGCCAGCAGCTTGGTGGGACAGGGTTATGGCTACACCTTC
>TRBV27|TRBD1|TRBJ1-2|-
CASSLRTGGDGYTF
TGTGCCAGCAGTTTACGGACAGGGGGGGATGGCTACACCTTC
>TRBV20-1|-|TRBJ1-1|once
CSASLGRDTEAFF
TGCAGTGCTAGTCTGGGTCGGGACACTGAAGCTTTCTTT
>TRBV11-3|TRBD2|TRBJ2-5|-
CASSPGLAGMETQYF
TGTGCCAGCAGCCCGGGACTAGCGGGAATGGAGACCCAGTACTTC
>TRBV3-1/TRBV3-2|-|TRBJ2-7|-
CASSLKTSGEQYF
TGTGCCAGCAGCCTTAAGACATCGGGAGAGCAGTACTTC
>TRBV3-1/TRBV3-2|-|TRBJ2-1|-
CASSQGLAQFNEQFF
TGTGCCAGCAGCCAAGGGCTAGCACAATTTAATGAGCAGTTCTTC
>TRBV4-1|-|TRBJ2-7|-
CASSQEQIYEQYF
TGCGCCAGCAGCCAAGAACAGATCTACGAGCAGTACTTC
>TRBV5-1|-|TRBJ1-2|-
CASSLGPGDYGYTF
TGCGCCAGCAGCTTGGGGCCGGGAGACTATGGCTACACCTTC
>TRBV9|-|TRBJ2-1|-
CASSARINNEQFF
TGTGCCAGCAGCGCCAGAATTAACAATGAGCAGTTCTTC
>TRBV11-3|-|TRBJ2-2|-
CASSLDWGANTGELFF
TGTGCCAGCAGCTTAGATTGGGGGGCGAACACCGGGGAGCTGTTTTTT
>TRBV19|-|TRBJ1-5|-
CASKEGNQPQHF
TGTGCCAGTAAGGAGGGTAATCAGCCCCAGCATTTT
>TRBV6-5|-|TRBJ1-2|-
CASSYARETNYGYTF
TGTGCCAGCAGCTACGCCCGGGAGACTAACTATGGCTACACCTTC
>TRBV27|-|TRBJ1-2|-
CASRGQLSHYTF
TGTGCCAGCAGGGGGCAGCTCTCCCACTACACCTTC
>TRBV19|-|TRBJ1-4|-
CASSAIELANEKLFF
TGTGCCAGTAGTGCGATCGAATTAGCTAATGAAAAACTGTTTTTT
>TRBV4-1|TRBD2|TRBJ2-5|-
CASSQVRLAGGQETQYF
TGCGCCAGCAGCCAAGTAAGGCTAGCGGGGGGTCAGGAGACCCAGTACTTC
>TRBV24-1|TRBD1|TRBJ1-5|-
CATATGGNQPQHF
TGTGCCACCGCGACAGGGGGGAATCAGCCCCAGCATTTT
>TRBV6-5|-|TRBJ1-2|once
CATFLGSYGYTF
TGTGCCACCTTTTTGGGGAGCTATGGCTACACCTTC
>TRBV19|TRBD1|TRBJ1-5|-
CASSMTSGGLLANQPQHF
TGTGCCAGTAGTATGACTTCAGGGGGCCTTTTAGCGAATCAGCCCCAGCATTTT
>TRBV7-9|-|TRBJ2-7|-
CASTDRESYEQYF
TGTGCCAGCACCGACCGGGAGTCCTACGAGCAGTACTTC
>TRBV7-8|-|TRBJ2-3|-
CASSFGGSLTDTQYF
TGTGCCAGCAGCTTTGGGGGGAGTCTCACAGATACGCAGTATTTT